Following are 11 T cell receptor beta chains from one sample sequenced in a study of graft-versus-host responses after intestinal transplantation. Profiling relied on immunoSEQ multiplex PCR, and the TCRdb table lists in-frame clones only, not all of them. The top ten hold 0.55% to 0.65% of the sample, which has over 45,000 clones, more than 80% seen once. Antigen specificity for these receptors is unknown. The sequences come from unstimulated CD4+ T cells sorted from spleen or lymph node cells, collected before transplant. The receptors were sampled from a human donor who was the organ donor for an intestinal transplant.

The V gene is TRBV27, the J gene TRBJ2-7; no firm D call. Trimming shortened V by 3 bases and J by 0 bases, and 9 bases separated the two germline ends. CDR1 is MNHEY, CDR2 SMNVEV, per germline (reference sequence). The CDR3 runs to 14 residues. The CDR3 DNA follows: TGTGCCAGCAGTTTTTCACAGTACTCCTACGAGCAGTACTTC. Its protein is CASSFSQYSYEQYF.

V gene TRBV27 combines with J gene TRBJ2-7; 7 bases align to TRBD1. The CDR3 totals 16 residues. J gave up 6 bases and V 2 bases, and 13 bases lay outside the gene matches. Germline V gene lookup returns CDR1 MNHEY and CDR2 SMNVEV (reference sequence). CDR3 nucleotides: TGTGCCAGCAGTTTAATTGGCTTGACAGGGAAGAGCGAGCAGTACTTC. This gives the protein CASSLIGLTGKSEQYF.

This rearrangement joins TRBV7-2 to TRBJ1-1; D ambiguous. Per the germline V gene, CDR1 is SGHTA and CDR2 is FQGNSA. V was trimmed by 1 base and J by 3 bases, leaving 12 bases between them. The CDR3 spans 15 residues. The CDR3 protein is CASSLDTDPHTEAFF. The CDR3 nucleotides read TGTGCCAGCAGCTTAGATACAGACCCCCACACTGAAGCTTTCTTT.

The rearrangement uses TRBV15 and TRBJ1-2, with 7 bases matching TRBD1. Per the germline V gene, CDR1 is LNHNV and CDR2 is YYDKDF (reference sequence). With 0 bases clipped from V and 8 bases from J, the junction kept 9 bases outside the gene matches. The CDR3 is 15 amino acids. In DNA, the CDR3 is TGTGCCACCAGCAGAGATAACCGGGACAGTTCAGGCTACACCTTC. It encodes CATSRDNRDSSGYTF.

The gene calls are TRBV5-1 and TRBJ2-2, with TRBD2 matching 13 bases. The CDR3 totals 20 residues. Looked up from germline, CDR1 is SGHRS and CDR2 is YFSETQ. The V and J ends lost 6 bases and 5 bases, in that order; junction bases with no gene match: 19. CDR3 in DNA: TGCGCCAGCACCCGGGGACTAGCGGGGAACTCTGGTGGGAAAACCGGGGAGCTGTTTTTT. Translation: CASTRGLAGNSGGKTGELFF.

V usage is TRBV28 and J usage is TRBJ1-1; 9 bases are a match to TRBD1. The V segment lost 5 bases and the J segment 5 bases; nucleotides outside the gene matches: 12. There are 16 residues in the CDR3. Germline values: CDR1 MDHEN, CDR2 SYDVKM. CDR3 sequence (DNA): TGTGCCAGCAGTCCCCATACACAGGGGGCGCAGACTGAAGCTTTCTTT. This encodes CASSPHTQGAQTEAFF.

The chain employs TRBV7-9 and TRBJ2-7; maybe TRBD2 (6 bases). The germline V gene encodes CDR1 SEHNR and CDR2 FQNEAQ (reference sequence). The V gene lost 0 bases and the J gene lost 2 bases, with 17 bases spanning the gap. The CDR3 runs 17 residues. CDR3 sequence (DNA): TGTGCCAGCAGCTTAGCGGGACTTTCTGAGTACCCCTACGAGCAGTACTTC. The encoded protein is CASSLAGLSEYPYEQYF.

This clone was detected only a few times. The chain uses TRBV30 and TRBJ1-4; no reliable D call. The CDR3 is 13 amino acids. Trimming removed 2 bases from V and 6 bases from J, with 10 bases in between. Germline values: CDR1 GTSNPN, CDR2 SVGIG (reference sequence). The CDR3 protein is CAWSIGLDEKLFF. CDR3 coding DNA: TGTGCCTGGAGTATCGGGTTAGATGAAAAACTGTTTTTT. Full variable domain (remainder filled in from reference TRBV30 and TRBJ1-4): SQTIHQWPATLVQPVGSPLSLECTVEGTSNPNLYWYRQAAGRGLQLLFYSVGIGQISSEVPQNLSASRPQDRQFILSSKKLLLSDSGFYLCAWSIGLDEKLFFGSGTQLSVL.

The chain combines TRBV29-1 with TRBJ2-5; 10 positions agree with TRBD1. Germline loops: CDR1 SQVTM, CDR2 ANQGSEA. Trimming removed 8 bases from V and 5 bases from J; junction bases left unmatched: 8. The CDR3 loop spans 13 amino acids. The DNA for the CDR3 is TGCAGCTCTACGGGACAGGGGTTGGAGACCCAGTACTTC. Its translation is CSSTGQGLETQYF.

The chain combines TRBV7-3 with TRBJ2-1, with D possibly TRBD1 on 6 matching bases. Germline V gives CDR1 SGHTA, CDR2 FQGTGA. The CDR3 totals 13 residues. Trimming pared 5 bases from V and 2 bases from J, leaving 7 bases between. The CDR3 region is CASSRDTYNEQFF. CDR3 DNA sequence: TGTGCCAGCAGCCGGGACACCTACAATGAGCAGTTCTTC.

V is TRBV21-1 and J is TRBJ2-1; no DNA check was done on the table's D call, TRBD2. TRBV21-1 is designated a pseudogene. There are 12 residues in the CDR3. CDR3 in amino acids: CASTGFWNEQFF. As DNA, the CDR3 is TGTGCCAGCACGGGGTTTTGGAATGAGCAGTTCTTC.